Listed below are T cell receptor beta chains from one sample, sequenced in a study of cytomegalovirus exposure and HLA in healthy donors. Clones were read by immunoSEQ multiplex PCR, and TCRdb kept only the in-frame ones, dropping some. Seen here are 70,000 to 80,000 clones, 94% observed once, and the top ten hold over 2%. The sequencing sample was made of PBMCs. The origin of the receptors is a woman aged 18-35 years in good health and CMV-seronegative. Each CDR3 is given with its conserved first and last residue. D genes are given only for firm matches. Clone size is given for some rows only: seen once, a few or many times, or a class if the clone is expanded.

d_call: .; j_call: TRBJ2-3; cdr3_length: 12; clone_size: .; v_call: TRBV6-1; cdr3_nt: TGTGCCAGCAGTGAAAACGAGGATACGCAGTATTTT; cdr3_aa: CASSENEDTQYF
d_call: .; j_call: TRBJ2-7; cdr3_length: 11; clone_size: once; v_call: TRBV6-1; cdr3_nt: TGTGCCAGCAGTGGTCTCTACGAGCAGTACTTC; cdr3_aa: CASSGLYEQYF
d_call: TRBD1; j_call: TRBJ1-2; cdr3_length: 15; clone_size: .; v_call: TRBV14; cdr3_nt: TGTGCCAGCAGCCAGACAGGGGGCGCGTCCTACGGCTACACCTTC; cdr3_aa: CASSQTGGASYGYTF
d_call: .; j_call: TRBJ2-5; cdr3_length: 13; clone_size: few; v_call: TRBV6-4; cdr3_nt: TGTGCCAGCAGTGACTCCCCGGAGTCTACCCAGTACTTC; cdr3_aa: CASSDSPESTQYF
d_call: .; j_call: TRBJ2-2; cdr3_length: 15; clone_size: .; v_call: TRBV7-9; cdr3_nt: TGTGCCAGCAGCTACGACAGGTGGGACACCGGGGAGCTGTTTTTT; cdr3_aa: CASSYDRWDTGELFF
d_call: TRBD1; j_call: TRBJ2-1; cdr3_length: 15; clone_size: .; v_call: TRBV6-6; cdr3_nt: TGTGCCAGCAGCAGAGGACAGGGGGCTTGGGGTGAGCAGTTCTTC; cdr3_aa: CASSRGQGAWGEQFF
d_call: TRBD1; j_call: TRBJ2-7; cdr3_length: 16; clone_size: .; v_call: TRBV5-1; cdr3_nt: TGCGCCAGCAAGGACAGGCCCAATCTAAGCTCCTACGAGCAGTACTTC; cdr3_aa: CASKDRPNLSSYEQYF
d_call: .; j_call: TRBJ1-2; cdr3_length: 13; clone_size: .; v_call: TRBV6-6; cdr3_nt: TGTGCCAGCAGTTCAAGACAAGGTCAGGGCTACACCTTC; cdr3_aa: CASSSRQGQGYTF
d_call: .; j_call: TRBJ2-5; cdr3_length: 13; clone_size: .; v_call: TRBV7-9; cdr3_nt: TGTGCCAGCAGCAAGGTTGCGGGGGAGACCCAGTACTTC; cdr3_aa: CASSKVAGETQYF
d_call: .; j_call: TRBJ2-6; cdr3_length: 15; clone_size: once; v_call: TRBV19; cdr3_nt: TGTGCCAGTAGTCCCACAGGGACTGGGGCCAACGTCCTGACTTTC; cdr3_aa: CASSPTGTGANVLTF
d_call: TRBD1; j_call: TRBJ2-1; cdr3_length: 15; clone_size: .; v_call: TRBV2; cdr3_nt: TGTGCCAGCAGAGGCGGGACAGGGGGATACAATGAGCAGTTCTTC; cdr3_aa: CASRGGTGGYNEQFF
d_call: TRBD2; j_call: TRBJ2-7; cdr3_length: 15; clone_size: .; v_call: TRBV7-8; cdr3_nt: TGTGCCAGCAGCACCTCCGGGACTAGTTCCCACGAGCAGTACTTC; cdr3_aa: CASSTSGTSSHEQYF
d_call: .; j_call: TRBJ2-7; cdr3_length: 16; clone_size: .; v_call: TRBV12-5; cdr3_nt: TGTGCTAGTGGTTTGTCTCGGGGGACAGCGTCCTACGAGCAGTACTTC; cdr3_aa: CASGLSRGTASYEQYF
d_call: .; j_call: TRBJ2-7; cdr3_length: 15; clone_size: few; v_call: TRBV29-1; cdr3_nt: TGCAGCGTTGAAGAGAAGGGGGGGAGCAGCTACGAGCAGTACTTC; cdr3_aa: CSVEEKGGSSYEQYF
d_call: TRBD1; j_call: TRBJ2-2; cdr3_length: 15; clone_size: once; v_call: TRBV5-1; cdr3_nt: TGCGCCAGCAAACCGGGGACAGGGATTACCGGGGAGCTGTTTTTT; cdr3_aa: CASKPGTGITGELFF
d_call: .; j_call: TRBJ2-7; cdr3_length: 11; clone_size: .; v_call: TRBV10-3; cdr3_nt: TGTGCCACCTATGATGGGAGCGAGCAGTACTTC; cdr3_aa: CATYDGSEQYF
d_call: TRBD1; j_call: TRBJ1-5; cdr3_length: 15; clone_size: .; v_call: TRBV9; cdr3_nt: TGTGCCAGCAGCATTGGGACAGGGGTCGCTCAGCCCCAGCATTTT; cdr3_aa: CASSIGTGVAQPQHF
d_call: .; j_call: TRBJ2-2; cdr3_length: 16; clone_size: .; v_call: TRBV5-1; cdr3_nt: TGCGCCAGCAGCCCCACTGGGGCAGGCGCTAATGGGGAGCTGTTTTTT; cdr3_aa: CASSPTGAGANGELFF